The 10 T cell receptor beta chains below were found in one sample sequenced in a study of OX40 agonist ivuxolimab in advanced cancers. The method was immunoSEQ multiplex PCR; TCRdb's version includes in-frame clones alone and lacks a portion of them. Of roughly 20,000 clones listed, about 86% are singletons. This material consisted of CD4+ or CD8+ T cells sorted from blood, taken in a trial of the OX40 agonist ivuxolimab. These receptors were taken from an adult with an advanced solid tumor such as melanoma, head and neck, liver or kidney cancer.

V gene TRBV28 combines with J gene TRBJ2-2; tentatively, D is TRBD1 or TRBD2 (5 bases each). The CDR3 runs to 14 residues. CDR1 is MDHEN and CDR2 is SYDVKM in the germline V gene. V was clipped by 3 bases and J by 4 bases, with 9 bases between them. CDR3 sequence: CASSLAGSTGELFF. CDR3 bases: TGTGCCAGCAGTTTGGCAGGGAGCACCGGGGAGCTGTTTTTT.

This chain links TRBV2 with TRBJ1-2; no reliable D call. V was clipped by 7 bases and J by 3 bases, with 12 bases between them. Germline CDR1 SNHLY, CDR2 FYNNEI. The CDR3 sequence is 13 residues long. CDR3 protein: CASIIDGYYGYTF. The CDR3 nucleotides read TGTGCCAGCATTATAGACGGATACTATGGCTACACCTTC.

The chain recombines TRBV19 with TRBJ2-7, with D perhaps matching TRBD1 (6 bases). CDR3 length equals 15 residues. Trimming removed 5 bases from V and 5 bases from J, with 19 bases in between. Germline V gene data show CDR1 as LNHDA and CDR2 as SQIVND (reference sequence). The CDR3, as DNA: TGTGCCAGTAGTTCGAGGCCCGACAGGCCCCACGAGCAGTACTTC. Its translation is CASSSRPDRPHEQYF. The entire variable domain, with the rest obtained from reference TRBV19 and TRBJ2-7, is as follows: DGGITQSPKYLFRKEGQNVTLSCEQNLNHDAMYWYRQDPGQGLRLIYYSQIVNDFQKGDIAEGYSVSREKKESFPLTVTSAQKNPTAFYLCASSSRPDRPHEQYFGPGTRLTVT.

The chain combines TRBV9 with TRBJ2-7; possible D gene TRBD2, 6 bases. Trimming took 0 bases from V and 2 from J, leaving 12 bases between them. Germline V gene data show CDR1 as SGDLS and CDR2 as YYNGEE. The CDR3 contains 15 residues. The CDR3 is CASSVEPGGTYEQYF. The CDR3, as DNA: TGTGCCAGCAGCGTAGAGCCTGGAGGGACCTACGAGCAGTACTTC.

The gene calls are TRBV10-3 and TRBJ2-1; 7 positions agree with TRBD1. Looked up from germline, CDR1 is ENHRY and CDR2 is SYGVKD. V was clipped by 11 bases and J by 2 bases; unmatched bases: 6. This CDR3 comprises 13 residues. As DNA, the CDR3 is TGTGCCGTCCGGGACAGAGCCTACAATGAGCAGTTCTTC. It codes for CAVRDRAYNEQFF.

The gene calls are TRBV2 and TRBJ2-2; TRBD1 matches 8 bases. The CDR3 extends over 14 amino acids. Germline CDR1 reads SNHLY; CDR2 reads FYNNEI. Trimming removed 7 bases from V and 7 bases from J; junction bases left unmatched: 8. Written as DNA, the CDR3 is TGTGCCAGCAAAGGGAACAGGGGGAACGGGGAGCTGTTTTTT. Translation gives CASKGNRGNGELFF. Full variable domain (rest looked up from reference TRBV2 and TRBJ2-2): EPEVTQTPSHQVTQMGQEVILRCVPISNHLYFYWYRQILGQKVEFLVSFYNNEISEKSEIFDDQFSVERPDGSNFTLKIRSTKLEDSAMYFCASKGNRGNGELFFGEGSRLTVL.

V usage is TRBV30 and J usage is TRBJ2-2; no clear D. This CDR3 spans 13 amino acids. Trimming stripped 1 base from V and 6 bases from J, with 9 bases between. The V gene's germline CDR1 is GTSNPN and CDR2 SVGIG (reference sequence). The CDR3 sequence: CAWSGLGSGELFF. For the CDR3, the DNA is TGTGCCTGGAGTGGGTTGGGATCCGGGGAGCTGTTTTTT.

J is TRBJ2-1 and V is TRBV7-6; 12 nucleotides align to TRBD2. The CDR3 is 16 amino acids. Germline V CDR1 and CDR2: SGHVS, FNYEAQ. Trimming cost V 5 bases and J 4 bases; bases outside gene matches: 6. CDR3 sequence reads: CASSPRTSGIYNEQFF. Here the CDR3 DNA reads TGTGCCAGCAGCCCCAGGACTAGCGGGATATACAATGAGCAGTTCTTC.

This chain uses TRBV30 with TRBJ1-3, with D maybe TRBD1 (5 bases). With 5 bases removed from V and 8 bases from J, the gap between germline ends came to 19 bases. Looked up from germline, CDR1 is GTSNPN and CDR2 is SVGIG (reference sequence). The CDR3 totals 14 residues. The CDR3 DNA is TGTGCCTGGCACCTTGGTGTTCTAGGGGACACCATATATTTT. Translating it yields CAWHLGVLGDTIYF.

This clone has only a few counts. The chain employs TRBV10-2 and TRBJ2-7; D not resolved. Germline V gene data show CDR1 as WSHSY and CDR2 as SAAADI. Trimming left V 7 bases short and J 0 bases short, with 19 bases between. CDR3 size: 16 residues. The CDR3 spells CASTPEWRKISYEQYF. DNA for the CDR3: TGCGCCAGCACCCCTGAGTGGCGGAAGATCTCCTACGAGCAGTACTTC.